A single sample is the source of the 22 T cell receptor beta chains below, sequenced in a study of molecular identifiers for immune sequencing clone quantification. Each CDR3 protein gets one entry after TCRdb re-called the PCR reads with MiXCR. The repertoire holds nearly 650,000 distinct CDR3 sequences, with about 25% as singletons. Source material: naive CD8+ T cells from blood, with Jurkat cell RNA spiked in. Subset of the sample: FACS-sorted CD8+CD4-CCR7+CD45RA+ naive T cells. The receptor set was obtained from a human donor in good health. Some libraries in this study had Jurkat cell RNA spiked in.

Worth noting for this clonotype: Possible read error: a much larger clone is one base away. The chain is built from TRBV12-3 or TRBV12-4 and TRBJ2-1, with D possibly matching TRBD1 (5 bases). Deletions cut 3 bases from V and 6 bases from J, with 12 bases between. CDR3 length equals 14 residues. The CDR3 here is CASSFPRQFNEQFF. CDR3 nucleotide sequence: TGTGCCAGCAGTTTTCCGAGACAGTTCAATGAGCAGTTCTTC.

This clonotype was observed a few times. The CDR3 nucleotides are TGTGCCAGCAGCGGACCGGGCCCGCGGACCACTGAAGCTTTCTTT. It specifies CASSGPGPRTTEAFF. J is TRBJ1-1 and V is TRBV9; D ambiguous. The CDR3 totals 15 residues. Per germline, CDR1 SGDLS and CDR2 YYNGEE. The V and J ends lost 3 bases and 4 bases respectively, with 16 bases between them.

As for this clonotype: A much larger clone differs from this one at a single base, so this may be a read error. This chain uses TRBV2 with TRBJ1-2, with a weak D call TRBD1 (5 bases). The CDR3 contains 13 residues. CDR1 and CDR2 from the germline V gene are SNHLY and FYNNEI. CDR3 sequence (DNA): TGTGCCAGCGTCGGGCAGAGGGACTATGGCTACCCCTTC. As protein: CASVGQRDYGYPF.

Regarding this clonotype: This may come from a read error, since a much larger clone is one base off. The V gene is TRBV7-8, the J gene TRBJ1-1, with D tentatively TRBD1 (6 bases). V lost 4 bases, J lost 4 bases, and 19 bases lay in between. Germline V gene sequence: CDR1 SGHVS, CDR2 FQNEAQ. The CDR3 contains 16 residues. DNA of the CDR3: TGTGCCAGCAGCTCCCTTTTGGCCGTCAGGGGCACTGAAGCTTTCTTT. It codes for CASSSLLAVRGTEAFF.

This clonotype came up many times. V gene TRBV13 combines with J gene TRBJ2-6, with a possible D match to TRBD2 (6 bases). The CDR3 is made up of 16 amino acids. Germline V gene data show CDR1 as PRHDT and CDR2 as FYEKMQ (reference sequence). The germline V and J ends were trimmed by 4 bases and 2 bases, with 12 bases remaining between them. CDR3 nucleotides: TGTGCCAGCAGCTCCACCCGGAGGGCTGGGGCCAACGTCCTGACTTTC. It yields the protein CASSSTRRAGANVLTF.

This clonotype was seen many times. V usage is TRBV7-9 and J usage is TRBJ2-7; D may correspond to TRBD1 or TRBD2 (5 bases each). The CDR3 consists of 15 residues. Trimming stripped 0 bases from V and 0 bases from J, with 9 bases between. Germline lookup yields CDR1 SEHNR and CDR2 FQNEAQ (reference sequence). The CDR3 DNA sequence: TGTGCCAGCAGCTTAGCGCAGGGACGCTCCTACGAGCAGTACTTC. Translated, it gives CASSLAQGRSYEQYF.

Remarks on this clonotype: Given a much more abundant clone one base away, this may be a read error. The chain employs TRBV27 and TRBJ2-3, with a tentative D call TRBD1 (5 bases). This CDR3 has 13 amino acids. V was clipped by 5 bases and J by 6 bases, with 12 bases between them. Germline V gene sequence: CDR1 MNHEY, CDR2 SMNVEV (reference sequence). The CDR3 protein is CASSRPGLDTQYF. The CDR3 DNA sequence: TGTGCCAGCAGTCGTCCAGGGCTCGATACGCAGTATTTT.

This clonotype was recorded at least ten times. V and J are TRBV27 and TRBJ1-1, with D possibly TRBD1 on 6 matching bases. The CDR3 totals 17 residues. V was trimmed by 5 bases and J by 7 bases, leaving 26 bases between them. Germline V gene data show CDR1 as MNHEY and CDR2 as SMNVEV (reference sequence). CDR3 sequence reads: CASSPDASGGAFSEAFF. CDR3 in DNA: TGTGCCAGCAGTCCAGACGCGTCGGGGGGCGCATTTAGTGAAGCTTTCTTT.

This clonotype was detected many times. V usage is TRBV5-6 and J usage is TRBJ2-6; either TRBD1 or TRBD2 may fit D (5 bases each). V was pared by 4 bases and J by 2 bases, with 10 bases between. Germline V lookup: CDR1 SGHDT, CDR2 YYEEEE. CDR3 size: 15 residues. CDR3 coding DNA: TGTGCCAGCAGCCTGGGGGTAGCTGGGGCCAACGTCCTGACTTTC. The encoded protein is CASSLGVAGANVLTF.

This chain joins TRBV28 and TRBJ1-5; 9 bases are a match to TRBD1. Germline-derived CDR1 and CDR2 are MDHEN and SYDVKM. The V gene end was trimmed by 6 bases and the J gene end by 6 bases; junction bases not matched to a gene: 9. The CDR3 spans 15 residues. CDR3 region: CASSSRDRAFQPQHF. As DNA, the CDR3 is TGTGCCAGCAGCTCCCGGGACAGGGCTTTTCAGCCCCAGCATTTT. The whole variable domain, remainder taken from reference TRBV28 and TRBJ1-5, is DVKVTQSSRYLVKRTGEKVFLECVQDMDHENMFWYRQDPGLGLRLIYFSYDVKMKEKGDIPEGYSVSREKKERFSLILESASTNQTSMYLCASSSRDRAFQPQHFGDGTRLSIL.

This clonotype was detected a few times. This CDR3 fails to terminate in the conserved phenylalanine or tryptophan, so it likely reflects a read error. The CDR3 is CASSRGPSTDTQYS. CDR3 DNA: TGCGCCAGCAGCCGGGGACCCAGCACAGATACGCAGTATTCT. The chain couples TRBV4-1 to TRBJ2-3; possibly TRBD1 or TRBD2 for D (5 bases each). Trimming took 4 bases from V and 0 from J, leaving 8 bases between them. Germline V gene sequence: CDR1 MGHRA, CDR2 YSYEKL. The CDR3 spans 14 residues.

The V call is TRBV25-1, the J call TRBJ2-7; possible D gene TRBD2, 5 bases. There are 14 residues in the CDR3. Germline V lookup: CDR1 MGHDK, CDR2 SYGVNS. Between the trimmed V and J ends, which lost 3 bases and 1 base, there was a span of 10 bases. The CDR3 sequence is CASSDRTRSYEQYF. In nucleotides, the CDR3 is TGTGCCAGCAGTGACCGCACTAGGTCCTACGAGCAGTACTTC.

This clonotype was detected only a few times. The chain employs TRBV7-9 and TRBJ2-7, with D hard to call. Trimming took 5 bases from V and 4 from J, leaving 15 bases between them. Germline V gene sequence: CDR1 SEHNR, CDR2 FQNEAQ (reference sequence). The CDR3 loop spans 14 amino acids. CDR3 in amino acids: CASSHPVTPYEQYF. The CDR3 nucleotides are TGTGCCAGCAGCCATCCCGTGACTCCGTACGAGCAGTACTTC. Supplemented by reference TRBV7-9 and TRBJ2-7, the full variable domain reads DTGVSQNPRHKITKRGQNVTFRCDPISEHNRLYWYRQTLGQGPEFLTYFQNEAQLEKSRLLSDRFSAERPKGSFSTLEIQRTEQGDSAMYLCASSHPVTPYEQYFGPGTRLTVT.

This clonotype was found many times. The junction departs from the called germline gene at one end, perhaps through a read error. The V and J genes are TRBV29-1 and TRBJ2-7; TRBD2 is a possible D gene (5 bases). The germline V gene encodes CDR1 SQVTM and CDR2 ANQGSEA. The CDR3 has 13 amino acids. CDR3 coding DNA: TGTGCCGTTAGAGAGGGAAACTCCTACGAGCAGTACTTC. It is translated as CAVREGNSYEQYF.

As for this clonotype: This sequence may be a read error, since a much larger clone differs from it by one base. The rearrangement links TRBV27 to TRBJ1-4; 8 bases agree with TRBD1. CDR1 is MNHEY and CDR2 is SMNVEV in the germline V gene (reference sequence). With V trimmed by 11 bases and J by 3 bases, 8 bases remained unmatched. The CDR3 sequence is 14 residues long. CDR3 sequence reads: CARNAGGPNEKLFF. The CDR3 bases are TGTGCCCGCAACGCAGGGGGCCCTAATGAAAAACTGTTTTTT. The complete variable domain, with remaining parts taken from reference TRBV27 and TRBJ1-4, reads EAQVTQNPRYLITVTGKKLTVTCSQNMNHEYMSWYRQDPGLGLRQIYYSMNVEVTDKGDVPEGYKVSRKEKRNFPLILESPSPNQTSLYFCARNAGGPNEKLFFGSGTQLSVL.

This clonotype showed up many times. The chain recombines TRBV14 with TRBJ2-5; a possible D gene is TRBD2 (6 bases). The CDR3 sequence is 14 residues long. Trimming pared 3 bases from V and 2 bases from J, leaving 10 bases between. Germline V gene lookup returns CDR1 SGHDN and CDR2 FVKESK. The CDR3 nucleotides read TGTGCCAGCAGCCATTGGAGGGGTCAAGAGACCCAGTACTTC. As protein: CASSHWRGQETQYF.

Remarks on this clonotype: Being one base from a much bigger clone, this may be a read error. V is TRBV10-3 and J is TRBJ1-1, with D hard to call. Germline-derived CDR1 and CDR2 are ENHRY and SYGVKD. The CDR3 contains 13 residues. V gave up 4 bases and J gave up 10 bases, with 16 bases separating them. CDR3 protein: CAISAGPVPAAFF. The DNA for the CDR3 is TGTGCCATCAGTGCGGGTCCCGTCCCTGCAGCTTTCTTT.

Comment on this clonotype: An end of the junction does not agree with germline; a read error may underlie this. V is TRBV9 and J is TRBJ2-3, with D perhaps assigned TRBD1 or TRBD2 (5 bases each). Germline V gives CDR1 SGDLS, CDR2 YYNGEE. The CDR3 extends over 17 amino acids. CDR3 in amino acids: CASSPSGTLHPTGTQYF. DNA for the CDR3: TGTGCCAGCAGCCCATCCGGGACCCTCCATCCCACAGGTACGCAGTATTTT.

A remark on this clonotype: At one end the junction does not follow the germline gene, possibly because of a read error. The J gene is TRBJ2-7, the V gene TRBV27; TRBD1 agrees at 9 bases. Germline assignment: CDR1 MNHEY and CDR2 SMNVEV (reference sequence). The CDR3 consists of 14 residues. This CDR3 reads CSSSFPGQGYEQYF. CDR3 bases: TGTTCCAGCAGTTTCCCGGGACAGGGTTACGAGCAGTACTTC.

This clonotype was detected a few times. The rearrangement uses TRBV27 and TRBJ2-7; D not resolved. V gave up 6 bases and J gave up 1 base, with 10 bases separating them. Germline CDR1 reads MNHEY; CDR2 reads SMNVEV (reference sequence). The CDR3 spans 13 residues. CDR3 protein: CASRTVGSYEQYF. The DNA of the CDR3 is TGTGCCAGCAGGACGGTGGGTTCCTACGAGCAGTACTTC.

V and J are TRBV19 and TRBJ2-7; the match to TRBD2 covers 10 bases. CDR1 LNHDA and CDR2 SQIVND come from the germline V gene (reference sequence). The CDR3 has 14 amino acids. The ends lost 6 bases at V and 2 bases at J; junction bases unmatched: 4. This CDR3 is CASSIGLAAYEQYF. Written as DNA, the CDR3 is TGTGCCAGTAGCATCGGACTAGCGGCCTACGAGCAGTACTTC.

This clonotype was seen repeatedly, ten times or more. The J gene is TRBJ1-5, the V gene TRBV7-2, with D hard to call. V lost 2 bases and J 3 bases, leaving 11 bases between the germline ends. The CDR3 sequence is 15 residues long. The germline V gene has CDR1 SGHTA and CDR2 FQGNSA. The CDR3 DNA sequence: TGTGCCAGCAGCTTATGGGCAAATTCCAATCAGCCCCAGCATTTT. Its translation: CASSLWANSNQPQHF. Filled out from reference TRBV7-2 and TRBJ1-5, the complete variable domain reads GAGVSQSPSNKVTEKGKDVELRCDPISGHTALYWYRQSLGQGLEFLIYFQGNSAPDKSGLPSDRFSAERTGGSVSTLTIQRTQQEDSAVYLCASSLWANSNQPQHFGDGTRLSIL.